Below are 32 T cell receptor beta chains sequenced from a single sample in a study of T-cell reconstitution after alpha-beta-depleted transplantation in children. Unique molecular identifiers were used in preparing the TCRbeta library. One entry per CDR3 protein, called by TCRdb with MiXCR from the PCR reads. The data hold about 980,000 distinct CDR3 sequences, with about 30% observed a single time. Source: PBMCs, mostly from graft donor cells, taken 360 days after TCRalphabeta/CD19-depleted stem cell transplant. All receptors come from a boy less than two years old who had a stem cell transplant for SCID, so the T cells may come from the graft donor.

DNA for the CDR3: TGTGCCAGCAGCTTAGTATTGTATCTAGTTGTCCCGGGACAGGGGAATGAGCAGTTCTTC. Translation gives CASSLVLYLVVPGQGNEQFF. This chain connects TRBV11-2 to TRBJ2-1; TRBD1 aligns across 10 bases. The germline gives CDR1 SGHAT, CDR2 FQNNGV. The CDR3 extends over 20 amino acids. V lost 1 base and J lost 7; bases outside the gene matches: 19.

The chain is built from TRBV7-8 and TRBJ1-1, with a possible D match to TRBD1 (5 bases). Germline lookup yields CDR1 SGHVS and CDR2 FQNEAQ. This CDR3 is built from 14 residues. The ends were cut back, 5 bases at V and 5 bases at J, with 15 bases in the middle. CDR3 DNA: TGTGCCAGCAGCCCTGGGACCCAAGGGACTGAAGCTTTCTTT. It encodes CASSPGTQGTEAFF.

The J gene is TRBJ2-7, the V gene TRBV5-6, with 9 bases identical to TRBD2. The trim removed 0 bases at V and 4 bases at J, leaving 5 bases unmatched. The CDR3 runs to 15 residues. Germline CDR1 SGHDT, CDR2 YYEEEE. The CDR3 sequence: CASSLESSGVYEQYF. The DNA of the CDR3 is TGTGCCAGCAGCTTGGAGTCTAGCGGGGTATACGAGCAGTACTTC.

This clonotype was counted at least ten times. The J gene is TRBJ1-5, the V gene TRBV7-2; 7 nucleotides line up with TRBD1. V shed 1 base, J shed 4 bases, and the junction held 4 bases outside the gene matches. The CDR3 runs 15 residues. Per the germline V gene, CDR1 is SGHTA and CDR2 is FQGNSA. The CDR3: CASSLDGRGNQPQHF. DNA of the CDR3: TGTGCCAGCAGCTTAGATGGCAGGGGGAATCAGCCCCAGCATTTT.

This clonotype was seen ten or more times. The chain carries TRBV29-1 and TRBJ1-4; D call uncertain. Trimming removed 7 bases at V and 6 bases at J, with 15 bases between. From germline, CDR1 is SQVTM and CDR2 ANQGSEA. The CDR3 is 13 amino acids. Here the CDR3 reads CSASKGLDEKLFF. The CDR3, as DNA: TGCAGCGCCTCAAAAGGCTTAGATGAAAAACTGTTTTTT.

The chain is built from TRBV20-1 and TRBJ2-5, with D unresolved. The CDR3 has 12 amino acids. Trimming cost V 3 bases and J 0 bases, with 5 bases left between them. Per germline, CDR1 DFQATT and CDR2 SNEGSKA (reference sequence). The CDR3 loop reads CSASLNQETQYF. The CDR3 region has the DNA TGCAGTGCTAGCCTAAACCAAGAGACCCAGTACTTC.

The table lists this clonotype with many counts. The CDR3 sequence is CASSLSLPGYGYTF. As DNA, the CDR3 is TGTGCCAGCAGTTTAAGCCTCCCGGGCTATGGCTACACCTTC. This rearrangement joins TRBV28 to TRBJ1-2; unclear D gene. In germline, CDR1 is MDHEN, CDR2 SYDVKM. This CDR3 is built from 14 residues. V was pared by 2 bases and J by 4 bases, with 11 bases between.

Here the CDR3 DNA reads TGTGCCAGCAGCTCGGAGACAGGGGTGGCGGAGACCCAGTACTTC. This gives the protein CASSSETGVAETQYF. This chain joins TRBV7-3 and TRBJ2-5, with 8 bases that match TRBD1. The CDR3 length is 15 residues. The J segment lost 5 bases and the V segment lost 4 bases, leaving 9 bases of the junction unmatched. Germline V gene data show CDR1 as SGHTA and CDR2 as FQGTGA.

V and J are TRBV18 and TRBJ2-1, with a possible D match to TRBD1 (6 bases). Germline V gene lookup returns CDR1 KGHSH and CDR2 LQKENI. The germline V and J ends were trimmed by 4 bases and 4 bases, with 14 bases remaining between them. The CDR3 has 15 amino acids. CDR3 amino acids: CASSLGQRAYNEQFF. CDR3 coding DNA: TGTGCCAGCTCACTCGGACAGAGAGCGTACAATGAGCAGTTCTTC.

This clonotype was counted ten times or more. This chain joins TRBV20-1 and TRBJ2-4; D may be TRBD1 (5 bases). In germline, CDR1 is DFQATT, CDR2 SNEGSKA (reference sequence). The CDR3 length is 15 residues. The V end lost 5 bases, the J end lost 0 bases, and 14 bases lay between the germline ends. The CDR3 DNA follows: TGCAGTGCTGGAACAGGCTATGTAGCCAAAAACATTCAGTACTTC. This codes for CSAGTGYVAKNIQYF.

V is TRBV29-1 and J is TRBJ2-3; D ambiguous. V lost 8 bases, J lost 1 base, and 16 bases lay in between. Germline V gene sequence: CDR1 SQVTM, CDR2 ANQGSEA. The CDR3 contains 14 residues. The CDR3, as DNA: TGCAGCATATGGACCGCGGCAGGCACAGATACGCAGTATTTT. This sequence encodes CSIWTAAGTDTQYF.

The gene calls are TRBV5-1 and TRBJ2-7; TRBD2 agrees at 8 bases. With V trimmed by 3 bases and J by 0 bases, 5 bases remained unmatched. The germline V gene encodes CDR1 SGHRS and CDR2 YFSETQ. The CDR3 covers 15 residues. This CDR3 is CASSSSGSHSYEQYF. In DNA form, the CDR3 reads TGCGCCAGCAGCTCAAGCGGGAGCCACTCCTACGAGCAGTACTTC.

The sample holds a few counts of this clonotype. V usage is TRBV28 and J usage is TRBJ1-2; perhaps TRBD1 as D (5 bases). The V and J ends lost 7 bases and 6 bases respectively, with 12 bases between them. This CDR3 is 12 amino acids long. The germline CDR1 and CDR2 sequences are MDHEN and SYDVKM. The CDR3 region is CASKDPGDGYTF. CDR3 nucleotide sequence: TGTGCCAGCAAAGACCCGGGGGATGGCTACACCTTC.

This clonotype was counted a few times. CDR3 region: CSAWKAGGSYEQYF. As DNA, the CDR3 is TGCAGTGCCTGGAAGGCGGGGGGGTCCTACGAGCAGTACTTC. The rearrangement uses TRBV20-1 and TRBJ2-7; TRBD2 matches 9 bases. From germline, CDR1 is DFQATT and CDR2 SNEGSKA (reference sequence). The CDR3 consists of 14 residues. V dropped 6 bases and J dropped 1; count of bases not matched to a gene: 7.

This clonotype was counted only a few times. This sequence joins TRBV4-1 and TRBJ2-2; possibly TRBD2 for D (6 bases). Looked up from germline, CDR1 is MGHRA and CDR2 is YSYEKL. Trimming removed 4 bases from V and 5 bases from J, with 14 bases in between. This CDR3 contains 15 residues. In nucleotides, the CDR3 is TGCGCCAGCAGCCCCTATGGAGGGGCGACCGGGGAGCTGTTTTTT. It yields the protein CASSPYGGATGELFF.

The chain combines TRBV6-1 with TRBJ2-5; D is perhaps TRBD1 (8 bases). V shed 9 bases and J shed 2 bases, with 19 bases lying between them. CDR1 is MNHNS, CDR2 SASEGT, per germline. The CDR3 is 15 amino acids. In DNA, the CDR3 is TGTGCCAGTCTCCCAGACAGGGGAGGGCAAGAGACCCAGTACTTC. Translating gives CASLPDRGGQETQYF.

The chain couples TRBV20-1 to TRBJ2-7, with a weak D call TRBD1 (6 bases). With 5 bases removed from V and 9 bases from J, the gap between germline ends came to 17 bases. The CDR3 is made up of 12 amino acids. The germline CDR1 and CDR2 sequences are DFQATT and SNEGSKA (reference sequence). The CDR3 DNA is TGCAGTGCTCGAAAACAGGGCGAGGGGCAGTACTTC. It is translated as CSARKQGEGQYF.

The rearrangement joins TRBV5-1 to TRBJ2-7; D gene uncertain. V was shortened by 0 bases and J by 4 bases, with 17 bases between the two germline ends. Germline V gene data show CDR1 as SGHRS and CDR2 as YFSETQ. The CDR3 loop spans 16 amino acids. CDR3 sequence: CASSLEAGRYPYEQYF. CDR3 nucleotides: TGCGCCAGCAGCTTGGAGGCAGGTCGGTATCCTTACGAGCAGTACTTC.

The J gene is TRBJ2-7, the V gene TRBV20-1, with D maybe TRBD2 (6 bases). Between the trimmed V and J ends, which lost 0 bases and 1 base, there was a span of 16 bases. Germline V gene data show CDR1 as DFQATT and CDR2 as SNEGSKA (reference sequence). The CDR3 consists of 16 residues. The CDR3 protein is CSARDSGGVLSYEQYF. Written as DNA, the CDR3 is TGCAGTGCTAGAGATTCCGGCGGGGTGCTTTCCTACGAGCAGTACTTC.

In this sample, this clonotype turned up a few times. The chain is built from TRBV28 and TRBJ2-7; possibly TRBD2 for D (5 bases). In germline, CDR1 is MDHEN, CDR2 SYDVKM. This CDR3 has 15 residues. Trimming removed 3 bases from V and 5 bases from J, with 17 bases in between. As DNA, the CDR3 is TGTGCCAGCAGTTTTTACCGACTCGGGGAGAACGAGCAGTACTTC. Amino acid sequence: CASSFYRLGENEQYF. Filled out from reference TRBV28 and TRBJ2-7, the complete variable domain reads DVKVTQSSRYLVKRTGEKVFLECVQDMDHENMFWYRQDPGLGLRLIYFSYDVKMKEKGDIPEGYSVSREKKERFSLILESASTNQTSMYLCASSFYRLGENEQYFGPGTRLTVT.

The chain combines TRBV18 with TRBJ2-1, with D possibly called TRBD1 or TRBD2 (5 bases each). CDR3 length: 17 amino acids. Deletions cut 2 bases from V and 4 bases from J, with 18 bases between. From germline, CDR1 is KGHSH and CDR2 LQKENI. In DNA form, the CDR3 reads TGTGCCAGCTCACCAAGGAGGATCGACAGCTTTTACAATGAGCAGTTCTTC. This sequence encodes CASSPRRIDSFYNEQFF.

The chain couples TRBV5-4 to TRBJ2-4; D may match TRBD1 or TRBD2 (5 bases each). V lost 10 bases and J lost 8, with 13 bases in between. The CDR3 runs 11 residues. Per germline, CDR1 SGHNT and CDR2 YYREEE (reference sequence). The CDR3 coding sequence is TGTGCCCTTCTAAGGGGAGACATTCAGTACTTC. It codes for CALLRGDIQYF.

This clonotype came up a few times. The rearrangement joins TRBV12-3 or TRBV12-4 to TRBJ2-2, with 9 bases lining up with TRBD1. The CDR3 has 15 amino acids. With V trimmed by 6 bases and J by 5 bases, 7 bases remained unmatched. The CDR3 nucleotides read TGTGCCAGCAGCGAGCGGACAGGGGCTACCGGGGAGCTGTTTTTT. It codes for CASSERTGATGELFF.

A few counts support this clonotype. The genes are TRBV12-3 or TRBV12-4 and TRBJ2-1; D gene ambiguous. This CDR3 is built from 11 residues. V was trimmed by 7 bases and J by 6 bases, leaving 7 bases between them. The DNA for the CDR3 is TGTGCCAGCAATAGGGCCAATGAGCAGTTCTTC. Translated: CASNRANEQFF.

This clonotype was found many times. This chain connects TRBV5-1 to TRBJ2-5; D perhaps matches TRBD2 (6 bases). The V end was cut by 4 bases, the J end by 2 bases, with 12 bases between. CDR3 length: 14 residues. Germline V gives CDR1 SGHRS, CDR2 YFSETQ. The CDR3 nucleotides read TGCGCCAGCAGCCCGGACTACTGGCAAGAGACCCAGTACTTC. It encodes CASSPDYWQETQYF.

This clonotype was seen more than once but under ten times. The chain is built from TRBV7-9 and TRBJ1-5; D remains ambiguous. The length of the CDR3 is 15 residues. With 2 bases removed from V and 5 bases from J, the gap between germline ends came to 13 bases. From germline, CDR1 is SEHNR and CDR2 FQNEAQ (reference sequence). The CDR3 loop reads CASSLREGRDQPQHF. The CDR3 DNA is TGTGCCAGCAGCTTAAGGGAAGGGCGGGATCAGCCCCAGCATTTT.

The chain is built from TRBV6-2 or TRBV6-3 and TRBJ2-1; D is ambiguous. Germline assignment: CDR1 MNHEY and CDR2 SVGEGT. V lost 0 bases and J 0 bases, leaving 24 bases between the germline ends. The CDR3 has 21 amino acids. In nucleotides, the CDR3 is TGTGCCAGCAGTTACTCGTTCCTAACCGTGGTTAGGGCAGGCTCCTACAATGAGCAGTTCTTC. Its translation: CASSYSFLTVVRAGSYNEQFF.

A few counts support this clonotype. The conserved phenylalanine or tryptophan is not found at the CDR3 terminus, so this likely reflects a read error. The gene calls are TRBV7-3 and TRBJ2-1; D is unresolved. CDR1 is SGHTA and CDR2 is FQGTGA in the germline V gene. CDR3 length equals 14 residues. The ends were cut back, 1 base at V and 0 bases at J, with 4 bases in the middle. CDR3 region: CASSLRPSYNEQFL. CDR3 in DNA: TGTGCCAGCAGCTTAAGACCCTCCTACAATGAGCAGTTCTTG.

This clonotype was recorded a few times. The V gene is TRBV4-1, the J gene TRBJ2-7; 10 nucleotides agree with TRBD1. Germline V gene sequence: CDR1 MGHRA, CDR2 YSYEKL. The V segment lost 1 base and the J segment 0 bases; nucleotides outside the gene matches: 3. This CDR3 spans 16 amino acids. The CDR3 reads CASSQGTGGSSYEQYF. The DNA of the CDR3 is TGCGCCAGCAGCCAAGGGACAGGGGGGTCCTCCTACGAGCAGTACTTC.

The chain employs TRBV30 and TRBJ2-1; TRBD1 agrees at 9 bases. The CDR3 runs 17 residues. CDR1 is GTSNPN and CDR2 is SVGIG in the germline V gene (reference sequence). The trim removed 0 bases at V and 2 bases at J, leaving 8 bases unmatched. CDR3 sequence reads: CAWSVGFGTGPYNEQFF. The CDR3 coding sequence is TGTGCCTGGAGTGTTGGTTTCGGGACAGGGCCCTACAATGAGCAGTTCTTC.

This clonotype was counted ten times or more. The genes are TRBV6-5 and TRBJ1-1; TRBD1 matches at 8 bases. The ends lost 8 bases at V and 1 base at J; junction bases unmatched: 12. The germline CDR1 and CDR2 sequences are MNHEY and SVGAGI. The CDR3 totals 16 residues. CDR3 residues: CASLPSDRGTNTEAFF. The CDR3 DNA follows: TGTGCCAGCCTACCGAGCGACAGGGGAACGAACACTGAAGCTTTCTTT.

The CDR3 sequence is CASAARGTADHEQYF. CDR3 DNA sequence: TGTGCCAGCGCGGCTCGCGGGACGGCGGACCACGAGCAGTACTTC. V is TRBV6-1 and J is TRBJ2-7; a possible D gene is TRBD2 (6 bases). The CDR3 is made up of 15 amino acids. With 8 bases removed from V and 5 bases from J, the gap between germline ends came to 22 bases. Germline CDR1 and CDR2: MNHNS and SASEGT.